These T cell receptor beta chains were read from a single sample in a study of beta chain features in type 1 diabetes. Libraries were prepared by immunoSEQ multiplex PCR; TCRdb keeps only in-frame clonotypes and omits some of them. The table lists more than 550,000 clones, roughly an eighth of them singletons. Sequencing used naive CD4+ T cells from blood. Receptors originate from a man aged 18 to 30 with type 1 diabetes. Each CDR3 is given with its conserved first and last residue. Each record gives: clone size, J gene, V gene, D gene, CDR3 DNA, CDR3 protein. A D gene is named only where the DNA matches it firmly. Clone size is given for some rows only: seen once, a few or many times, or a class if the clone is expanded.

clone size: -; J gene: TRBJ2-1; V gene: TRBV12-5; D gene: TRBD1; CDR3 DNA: TGTGCTAGTGGTTTGGACCGGGACAGGGTCAACAATGAGCAGTTCTTC; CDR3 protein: CASGLDRDRVNNEQFF
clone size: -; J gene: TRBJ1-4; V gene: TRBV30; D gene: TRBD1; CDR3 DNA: TGTGCCGGCCGACAGGGGGGGCTGCCGCGTGAACTGTTTTTT; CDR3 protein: CAGRQGGLPRELFF
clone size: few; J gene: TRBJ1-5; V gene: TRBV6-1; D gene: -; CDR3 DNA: TGTGCCAGCTCCCCAACACGGGAGCAGCCCCAGCATTTT; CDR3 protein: CASSPTREQPQHF
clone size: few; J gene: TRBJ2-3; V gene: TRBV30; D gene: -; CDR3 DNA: TGTGCCTGGACAGTTTCTAGCACAGATACGCAGTATTTT; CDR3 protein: CAWTVSSTDTQYF
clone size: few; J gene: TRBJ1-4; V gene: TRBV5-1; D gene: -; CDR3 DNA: TGCGCCAGCAGCTTGGAGCAGGGCGGCGAAAAACTGTTTTTT; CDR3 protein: CASSLEQGGEKLFF
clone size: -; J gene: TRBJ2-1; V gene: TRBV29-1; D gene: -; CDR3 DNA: TGCTCGGGGCAAGCGGTCACCTCCTACAATGAGCAGTTCTTC; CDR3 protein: CSGQAVTSYNEQFF
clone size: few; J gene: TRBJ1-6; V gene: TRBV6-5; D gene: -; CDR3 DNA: TGTGCCAGCAGTTACGATGGGGGGGCAAGGAATTCACCCCTCCACTTT; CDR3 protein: CASSYDGGARNSPLHF
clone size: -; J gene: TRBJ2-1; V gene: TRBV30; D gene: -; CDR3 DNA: TGTGCCTGGAGTAGGGGGGTCTACAATGAGCAGTTCTTC; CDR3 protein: CAWSRGVYNEQFF
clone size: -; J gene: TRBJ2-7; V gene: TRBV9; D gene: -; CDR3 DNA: TGTGCCAGCAGCGAAGAACCCTTCGGACACCAACTGTTC; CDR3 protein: CASSEEPFGHQLF
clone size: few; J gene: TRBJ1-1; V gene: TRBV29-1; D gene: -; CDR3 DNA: TGCAGCGTTGGAGGGAATCGGTACACTGAAGCTTTCTTT; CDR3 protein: CSVGGNRYTEAFF
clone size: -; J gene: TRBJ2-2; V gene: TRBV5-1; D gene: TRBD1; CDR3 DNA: TGCGCCAGCAGCTTGGAAGGGACAGCTCGAAACACCGGGGAGCTGTTTTTT; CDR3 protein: CASSLEGTARNTGELFF
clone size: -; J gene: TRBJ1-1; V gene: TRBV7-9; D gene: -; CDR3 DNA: TGTGCCAGCAGCTTACTAACGGGGAGTACTGAAGCTTTCTTT; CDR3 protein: CASSLLTGSTEAFF
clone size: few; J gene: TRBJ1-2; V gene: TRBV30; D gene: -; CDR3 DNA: TGTGCCTGGAGTGTACAGGTGAACTATGGCTACACCTTC; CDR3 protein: CAWSVQVNYGYTF
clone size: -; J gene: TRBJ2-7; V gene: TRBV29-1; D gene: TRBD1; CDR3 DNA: TGCAGCGTTGAGGGGACAGGACTTACTCGGTACTTC; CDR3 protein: CSVEGTGLTRYF
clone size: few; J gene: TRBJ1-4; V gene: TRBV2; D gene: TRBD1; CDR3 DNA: TGTGCCAGCATCAAGGACAGGAATAATGAAAAACTGTTTTTT; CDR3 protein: CASIKDRNNEKLFF
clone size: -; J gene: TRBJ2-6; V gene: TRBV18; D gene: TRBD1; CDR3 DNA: TGTGCCAGCTCAGTCGGACAGGGCCGCTCTGGGGCCAACGTCCTGACTTTC; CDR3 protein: CASSVGQGRSGANVLTF
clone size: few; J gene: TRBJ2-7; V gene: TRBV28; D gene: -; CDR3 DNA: TGTGCCAGCAGTTTAGAGACGGAGCAGTACTTC; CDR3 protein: CASSLETEQYF
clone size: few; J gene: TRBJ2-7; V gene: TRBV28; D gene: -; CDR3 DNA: TGTGCCAGCAGTTTGCCCGCGACCCTGAGGGACGAGCAGTACTTC; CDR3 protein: CASSLPATLRDEQYF
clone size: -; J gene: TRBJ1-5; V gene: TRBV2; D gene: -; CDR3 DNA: TGTGCCAGCAGTGAAGAGATGGGAAATCAGCCCCAGCATTTT; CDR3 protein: CASSEEMGNQPQHF
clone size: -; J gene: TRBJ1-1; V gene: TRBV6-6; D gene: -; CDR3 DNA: TGTGCCAGCAGTCTGATGAACACTGAAGCTTTCTTT; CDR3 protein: CASSLMNTEAFF
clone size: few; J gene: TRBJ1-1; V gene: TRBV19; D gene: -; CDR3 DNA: TGTGCCAGTCTGGGGCTCAACACTGAAGCTTTCTTT; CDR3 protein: CASLGLNTEAFF
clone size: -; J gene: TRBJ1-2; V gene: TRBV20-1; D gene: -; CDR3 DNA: TGCAGTGCTGGCAGATACTATGGCTACACCTTC; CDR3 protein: CSAGRYYGYTF
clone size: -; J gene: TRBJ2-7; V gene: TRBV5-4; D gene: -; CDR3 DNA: TGTGCCAGCAGCTTGGACAGTGGACTCTACGAGCAGTACTTC; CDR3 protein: CASSLDSGLYEQYF